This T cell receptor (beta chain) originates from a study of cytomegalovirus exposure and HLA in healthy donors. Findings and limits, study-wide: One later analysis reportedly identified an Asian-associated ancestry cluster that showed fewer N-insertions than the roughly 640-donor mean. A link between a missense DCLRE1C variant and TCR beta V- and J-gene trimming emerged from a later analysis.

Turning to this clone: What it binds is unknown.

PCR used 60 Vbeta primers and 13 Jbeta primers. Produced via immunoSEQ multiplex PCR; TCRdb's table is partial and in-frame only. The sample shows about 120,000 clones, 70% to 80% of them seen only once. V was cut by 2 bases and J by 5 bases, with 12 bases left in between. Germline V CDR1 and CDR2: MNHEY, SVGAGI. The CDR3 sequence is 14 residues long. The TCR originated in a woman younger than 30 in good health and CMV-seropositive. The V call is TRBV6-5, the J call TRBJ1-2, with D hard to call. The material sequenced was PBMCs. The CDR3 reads CASSYHAGLYGYTF. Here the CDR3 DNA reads TGTGCCAGCAGTTACCATGCGGGCCTTTATGGCTACACCTTC.